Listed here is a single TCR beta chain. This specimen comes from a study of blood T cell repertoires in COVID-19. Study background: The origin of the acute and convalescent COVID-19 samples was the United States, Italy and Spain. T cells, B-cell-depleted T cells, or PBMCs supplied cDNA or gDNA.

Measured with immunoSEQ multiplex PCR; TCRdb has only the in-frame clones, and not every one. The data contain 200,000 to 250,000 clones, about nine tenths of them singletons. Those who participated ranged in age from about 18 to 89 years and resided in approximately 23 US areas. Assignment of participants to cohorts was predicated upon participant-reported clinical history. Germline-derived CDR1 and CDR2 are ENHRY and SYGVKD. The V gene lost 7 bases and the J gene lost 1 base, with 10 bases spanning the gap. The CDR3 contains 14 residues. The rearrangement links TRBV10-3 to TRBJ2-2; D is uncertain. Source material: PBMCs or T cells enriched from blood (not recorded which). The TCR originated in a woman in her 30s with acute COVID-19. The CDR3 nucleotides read TGTGCCATCATTGGAGAGGAGAACACCGGGGAGCTGTTTTTT. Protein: CAIIGEENTGELFF.